The 27 T cell receptor beta chains below were found in one sample sequenced in a study of T cell responses to AZD1222 COVID-19 vaccine. Assay: immunoSEQ multiplex PCR; the TCRdb copy retains only in-frame clones and omits some. The sample carries 150,000 to 200,000 clones, roughly 94% recorded once. The input for sequencing was peripheral blood, taken 28 days after the second AZD1222 dose. The receptor source for this set is an adult who received the AZD1222 COVID-19 vaccine.

This clone was recorded only once. The CDR3 bases are TGTGCCAGCAGTTTTACCAGATCTGGGGCCAACGTCCTGACTTTC. It specifies CASSFTRSGANVLTF. The V and J genes are TRBV28 and TRBJ2-6; D not certain. Per the germline V gene, CDR1 is MDHEN and CDR2 is SYDVKM. The CDR3 totals 15 residues. V lost 3 bases and J lost 1, with 7 bases in between.

This chain joins TRBV12-3 or TRBV12-4 and TRBJ1-1; D gene uncertain. This CDR3 is built from 12 residues. The V end lost 5 bases, the J end lost 4 bases, and 8 bases lay between the germline ends. The CDR3: CASSRGITEAFF. The DNA for the CDR3 is TGTGCCAGCAGTCGGGGTATCACTGAAGCTTTCTTT.

The V call is TRBV4-3, the J call TRBJ2-1; D gene ambiguous. V dropped 1 base and J dropped 4 bases, with 8 bases sitting between them. There are 14 residues in the CDR3. Germline CDR1 is LGHNA and CDR2 is YSLEER. This CDR3 is CASSQGASYNEQFF. CDR3 nucleotides: TGCGCCAGCAGCCAAGGGGCTAGTTACAATGAGCAGTTCTTC.

This chain connects TRBV19 to TRBJ2-3; no clear D. The length of the CDR3 is 14 residues. Germline V gene data show CDR1 as LNHDA and CDR2 as SQIVND (reference sequence). Trimming removed 2 bases from V and 0 bases from J, with 6 bases in between. The CDR3 bases are TGTGCCAGTAGTATATTAGGGAGCACAGATACGCAGTATTTT. Residues: CASSILGSTDTQYF.

The rearrangement links TRBV16 to TRBJ1-5; D gene uncertain. The CDR3 contains 17 residues. The V gene lost 5 bases and the J gene lost 3 bases, with 20 bases spanning the gap. The germline V gene encodes CDR1 KGHSY and CDR2 FQNENV. CDR3: CASSSYGGIGSNQPQHF. CDR3 nucleotide sequence: TGTGCCAGCAGCTCCTACGGCGGGATAGGGTCCAATCAGCCCCAGCATTTT.

The chain uses TRBV29-1 and TRBJ2-7; no reliable D call. Trimming took 3 bases from V and 4 from J, leaving 10 bases between them. Germline-derived CDR1 and CDR2 are SQVTM and ANQGSEA. The CDR3 is made up of 12 amino acids. The DNA of the CDR3 is TGCAGCGTTGAGGGAATCGGGTACGAGCAGTACTTC. This codes for CSVEGIGYEQYF.

The chain is built from TRBV5-4 and TRBJ2-1; possibly TRBD2 for D (6 bases). Germline V gene lookup returns CDR1 SGHNT and CDR2 YYREEE (reference sequence). There are 13 residues in the CDR3. V dropped 0 bases and J dropped 7 bases, with 8 bases sitting between them. The CDR3 protein is CASSLEEGNEQFF. The CDR3 DNA reads TGTGCCAGCAGCTTGGAGGAGGGTAATGAGCAGTTCTTC. Drawing the rest from reference TRBV5-4 and TRBJ2-1, the complete variable domain is ETGVTQSPTHLIKTRGQQVTLRCSSQSGHNTVSWYQQALGQGPQFIFQYYREEENGRGNFPPRFSGLQFPNYSSELNVNALELDDSALYLCASSLEEGNEQFFGPGTRLTVL.

The chain carries TRBV5-1 and TRBJ2-2; TRBD1 agrees at 10 bases. The V gene's germline CDR1 is SGHRS and CDR2 YFSETQ. V trimming: 3 bases; J trimming: 5 bases; junction bases outside the gene matches: 7. This CDR3 contains 16 residues. Here the CDR3 reads CASSYGQGVGTGELFF. Here the CDR3 DNA reads TGCGCCAGCAGCTACGGACAGGGGGTTGGGACCGGGGAGCTGTTTTTT.

The V gene is TRBV3-1 (or the pseudogene TRBV3-2), the J gene TRBJ1-5; 7 bases map to TRBD1. This CDR3 spans 16 amino acids. Germline CDR1 LGHDT, CDR2 YNNKEL (reference sequence). Unmatched junction bases numbered 4, after V lost 2 bases and J lost 0 bases. The CDR3 sequence is CASSQTTGRSNQPQHF. CDR3 sequence (DNA): TGTGCCAGCAGCCAAACGACAGGGCGTAGCAATCAGCCCCAGCATTTT.

The chain combines TRBV7-3 with TRBJ2-7; D possibly corresponds to TRBD2 (5 bases). The germline CDR1 and CDR2 sequences are SGHTA and FQGTGA. The CDR3 is 13 residues long. The V end lost 6 bases, the J end lost 5 bases, and 14 bases lay between the germline ends. CDR3 sequence: CASRIEGVHEQYF. The CDR3 DNA follows: TGTGCCAGCAGAATTGAGGGAGTCCACGAGCAGTACTTC.

This rearrangement joins TRBV28 to TRBJ1-6; perhaps TRBD1 as D (6 bases). Germline V gene lookup returns CDR1 MDHEN and CDR2 SYDVKM. Trimming stripped 6 bases from V and 4 bases from J, with 13 bases between. The CDR3 consists of 15 residues. The CDR3 DNA sequence: TGTGCCAGCAGATCGGACAGCTATTATAATTCACCCCTCCACTTT. It codes for CASRSDSYYNSPLHF.

This chain links TRBV7-2 with TRBJ2-1; D remains ambiguous. Trimming took off 6 bases at V and 2 bases at J, with 8 bases between the two ends. Germline CDR1 reads SGHTA; CDR2 reads FQGNSA. The CDR3 is 13 amino acids. CDR3 sequence: CASSPVAYNEQFF. CDR3 nucleotide sequence: TGTGCCAGCAGTCCGGTCGCCTACAATGAGCAGTTCTTC.

The V and J genes are TRBV27 and TRBJ2-1; D is perhaps TRBD2 (6 bases). The CDR3 covers 15 residues. V was shortened by 2 bases and J by 1 base, with 9 bases between the two germline ends. Germline V gives CDR1 MNHEY, CDR2 SMNVEV (reference sequence). The CDR3 reads CASSLGGASYNEQFF. In nucleotides, the CDR3 is TGTGCCAGCAGTTTAGGCGGGGCTTCCTACAATGAGCAGTTCTTC.

The chain joins TRBV30 to TRBJ1-3; no clear D gene. The germline CDR1 and CDR2 sequences are GTSNPN and SVGIG (reference sequence). V shed 5 bases and J shed 3 bases, with 20 bases lying between them. The CDR3 loop spans 16 amino acids. CDR3 in DNA: TGTGCCTGGTCTTCTTCTCCGGGCCAACGTGGAAACACCATATATTTT. Protein sequence: CAWSSSPGQRGNTIYF.

The chain carries TRBV30 and TRBJ1-3, with a possible D match to TRBD1 (6 bases). Between the trimmed V and J ends, which lost 0 bases and 1 base, there was a span of 13 bases. The CDR3 has 16 amino acids. Looked up from germline, CDR1 is GTSNPN and CDR2 is SVGIG (reference sequence). The CDR3 sequence: CAWSVLGGASGNTIYF. The CDR3 coding sequence is TGTGCCTGGAGTGTTCTGGGGGGCGCTTCTGGAAACACCATATATTTT.

The chain joins TRBV18 to TRBJ2-3; D gene unclear. The CDR3 spans 14 residues. With 2 bases removed from V and 0 bases from J, the gap between germline ends came to 6 bases. Germline CDR1 reads KGHSH; CDR2 reads LQKENI. CDR3 nucleotides: TGTGCCAGCTCACCATCGGCTAGCACAGATACGCAGTATTTT. Amino acids: CASSPSASTDTQYF.

The chain carries TRBV19 and TRBJ2-2, with 14 bases aligning to TRBD2. V trimming: 5 bases; J trimming: 5 bases; junction bases outside the gene matches: 7. CDR1 is LNHDA and CDR2 is SQIVND in the germline V gene (reference sequence). There are 17 residues in the CDR3. The CDR3 DNA sequence: TGTGCCAGTAGTCCGGGACTAGCGGGAGCGGTTACCGGGGAGCTGTTTTTT. Encoded protein: CASSPGLAGAVTGELFF.

The chain has TRBV29-1 and TRBJ2-6, with 10 bases identical to TRBD1. The V and J ends lost 6 bases and 4 bases, in that order; junction bases with no gene match: 9. Germline CDR1 reads SQVTM; CDR2 reads ANQGSEA. The CDR3 loop spans 16 amino acids. This chain's CDR3 is CSVADRGRGGANVLTF. The CDR3 DNA reads TGCAGCGTAGCCGACAGGGGGCGAGGCGGGGCCAACGTCCTGACTTTC.

This clone has just one count. V usage is TRBV5-1 and J usage is TRBJ2-1; 9 positions match TRBD2. V lost 4 bases, J lost 5 bases, and 10 bases stayed unmatched. Germline V gene data show CDR1 as SGHRS and CDR2 as YFSETQ. The CDR3 covers 16 residues. CDR3 bases: TGCGCCAGCAGCCCGAGGGGAGCGGGAGGAGACAATGAGCAGTTCTTC. Residues: CASSPRGAGGDNEQFF. Full variable domain (outside the CDR3, taken from reference TRBV5-1 and TRBJ2-1): KAGVTQTPRYLIKTRGQQVTLSCSPISGHRSVSWYQQTPGQGLQFLFEYFSETQRNKGNFPGRFSGRQFSNSRSEMNVSTLELGDSALYLCASSPRGAGGDNEQFFGPGTRLTVL.

The chain uses TRBV5-1 and TRBJ2-5; the match to TRBD2 covers 11 bases. Germline loops: CDR1 SGHRS, CDR2 YFSETQ. The CDR3 is 15 residues long. V lost 4 bases to trimming and J lost 0 bases; unmatched junction nucleotides: 2. The CDR3 protein is CASSMGLADQETQYF. As DNA, the CDR3 is TGCGCCAGCAGCATGGGACTAGCGGACCAAGAGACCCAGTACTTC.

The genes are TRBV9 and TRBJ2-3; 7 bases map to TRBD1. Unmatched junction bases numbered 4, after V lost 3 bases and J lost 3 bases. The germline CDR1 and CDR2 sequences are SGDLS and YYNGEE. CDR3 length equals 14 residues. The CDR3 nucleotides are TGTGCCAGCAGCGCCCGACAGGGAACAGATACGCAGTATTTT. Its translation: CASSARQGTDTQYF.

This rearrangement joins TRBV6-2 or TRBV6-3 to TRBJ2-7, with TRBD2 matching 9 bases. The CDR3 covers 15 residues. Per germline, CDR1 MNHEY and CDR2 SVGEGT. With 5 bases clipped from V and 1 base from J, the junction kept 6 bases outside the gene matches. The CDR3 DNA reads as TGTGCCAGCAGTACCCCTCTAGCGGGATCCTACGAGCAGTACTTC. Translation gives CASSTPLAGSYEQYF.

As to this clone: One junction end disagrees with the germline gene, perhaps due to a read error. V usage is TRBV7-2 and J usage is TRBJ2-1, with 10 bases fitting TRBD2. The CDR3 has 13 amino acids. Germline CDR1 reads SGHTA; CDR2 reads FQGNSA. The CDR3, as DNA: TGTGCCAGCAGCGAACGACCTAGCGGGAGCCACGTCTTC. Protein: CASSERPSGSHVF.

V gene TRBV7-9 combines with J gene TRBJ1-5; D call uncertain. V was clipped by 4 bases and J by 4 bases, with 14 bases between them. This CDR3 contains 15 residues. Looked up from germline, CDR1 is SEHNR and CDR2 is FQNEAQ (reference sequence). CDR3 sequence (DNA): TGTGCCAGCAGCTCCGAGGATGTTGGTAATCAGCCCCAGCATTTT. This encodes CASSSEDVGNQPQHF. Filled out from reference TRBV7-9 and TRBJ1-5, the complete variable domain reads DTGVSQNPRHKITKRGQNVTFRCDPISEHNRLYWYRQTLGQGPEFLTYFQNEAQLEKSRLLSDRFSAERPKGSFSTLEIQRTEQGDSAMYLCASSSEDVGNQPQHFGDGTRLSIL.

On this clone itself: This CDR3 is also generated by other DNA sequences in the sample. The chain links TRBV19 to TRBJ1-1, with no clear D. V lost 3 bases, J lost 1 base, and 6 bases lay in between. This CDR3 has 13 residues. Per the germline V gene, CDR1 is LNHDA and CDR2 is SQIVND (reference sequence). For the CDR3, the DNA is TGTGCCAGTAGTATCACGGGGAACACTGAAGCTTTCTTT. Amino acid sequence: CASSITGNTEAFF.

The chain employs TRBV5-1 and TRBJ2-7; 7 positions agree with TRBD1. This CDR3 is built from 14 residues. CDR1 and CDR2 (germline): SGHRS, YFSETQ. The V segment lost 4 bases and the J segment 3 bases; nucleotides outside the gene matches: 7. The CDR3 region has the DNA TGCGCCAGCAGCATTAGGACAGGCATCTACGAGCAGTACTTC. Translation: CASSIRTGIYEQYF.

The chain recombines TRBV14 with TRBJ2-2; possibly TRBD1 for D (5 bases). CDR1 SGHDN and CDR2 FVKESK come from the germline V gene. The germline V and J ends were trimmed by 1 base and 2 bases, with 11 bases remaining between them. The CDR3 runs 16 residues. This chain's CDR3 is CASSQVKTANTGELFF. The CDR3, as DNA: TGTGCCAGCAGCCAAGTAAAGACAGCAAACACCGGGGAGCTGTTTTTT.